The rows below give T cell receptor beta chains drawn from one sample of a study of Ad26.COV2.S vaccination and SARS-CoV-2 variants. Method: immunoSEQ multiplex PCR; TCRdb's copy keeps in-frame clones and lacks some. This table holds 300,000 to 400,000 clones, around 92% found once. Sequencing was performed on peripheral blood, taken after recovery from COVID-19. The origin of the receptors is a human donor who had recovered from COVID-19. Both conserved end residues are part of each CDR3. The order of the fields is CDR3 DNA, CDR3 protein, clone size, CDR3 length, D gene, J gene, V gene. D genes are given only for firm matches. Clone size is shown for a subset of rows, as once, few, many or a class of expanded clone.

cdr3_nt: TGTGCCAGCAGCTTAGATTCCCGGACAGGAAGGAGTGGGGGGGAGCTGTTTTTT; cdr3_aa: CASSLDSRTGRSGGELFF; clone_size: -; cdr3_length: 18; d_call: TRBD1; j_call: TRBJ2-2; v_call: TRBV11-2
cdr3_nt: TGTGCCAGCAGTGCACAGGACTACGAGCAGTACTTC; cdr3_aa: CASSAQDYEQYF; clone_size: once; cdr3_length: 12; d_call: -; j_call: TRBJ2-7; v_call: TRBV2
cdr3_nt: TGCGCCAGCAGATTTAAGGTCCCCGACGGCGAGCAGTACTTC; cdr3_aa: CASRFKVPDGEQYF; clone_size: -; cdr3_length: 14; d_call: -; j_call: TRBJ2-7; v_call: TRBV5-1
cdr3_nt: TGTGCCAGCAGCGTGGGACTAGCGGGGGGCCGGCCCGGCACCGGGGAGCTGTTTTTT; cdr3_aa: CASSVGLAGGRPGTGELFF; clone_size: -; cdr3_length: 19; d_call: TRBD2; j_call: TRBJ2-2; v_call: TRBV7-9
cdr3_nt: TGTGCCAGCAGCCGAACTTCGGGCGGGGCCGACAATGAGCAGTTCTTC; cdr3_aa: CASSRTSGGADNEQFF; clone_size: -; cdr3_length: 16; d_call: -; j_call: TRBJ2-1; v_call: TRBV7-9
cdr3_nt: TGTGCCAGCAGTTACTCCAGGGGGAATGAGCAGTTCTTC; cdr3_aa: CASSYSRGNEQFF; clone_size: once; cdr3_length: 13; d_call: TRBD1; j_call: TRBJ2-1; v_call: TRBV6-5
cdr3_nt: TGTGCCAGCAGCCGCGGGGGGGAGCACAGGAAACTGTTTTTT; cdr3_aa: CASSRGGEHRKLFF; clone_size: -; cdr3_length: 14; d_call: -; j_call: TRBJ1-4; v_call: TRBV6-5
cdr3_nt: TGCGCCAGCAGCGGACTACCGGACAATGAGCAGTTCTTC; cdr3_aa: CASSGLPDNEQFF; clone_size: -; cdr3_length: 13; d_call: -; j_call: TRBJ2-1; v_call: TRBV5-1
cdr3_nt: TGTGCCAGCAGCTTAGAGGACAGGGTTAACTATGGCTACACCTTC; cdr3_aa: CASSLEDRVNYGYTF; clone_size: -; cdr3_length: 15; d_call: TRBD1; j_call: TRBJ1-2; v_call: TRBV7-8
cdr3_nt: TGTGCTAGCAAGGTTGGAGGGGCGAACACCGGGGAGCTGTTTTTT; cdr3_aa: CASKVGGANTGELFF; clone_size: once; cdr3_length: 15; d_call: -; j_call: TRBJ2-2; v_call: TRBV7-7
cdr3_nt: TGTGCCAGTAGTATCTGGACAGGGGGCGGATTAGTTGGCACTGAAGCTTTCTTT; cdr3_aa: CASSIWTGGGLVGTEAFF; clone_size: -; cdr3_length: 18; d_call: TRBD1; j_call: TRBJ1-1; v_call: TRBV19
cdr3_nt: TGCGCCAGCAGCTCCCGCCCCCGGGTTGGGGCCAACGTCCTGACTTTC; cdr3_aa: CASSSRPRVGANVLTF; clone_size: -; cdr3_length: 16; d_call: -; j_call: TRBJ2-6; v_call: TRBV5-1
cdr3_nt: TGTGCCAGCAGCTTAATCAGGGGACAAAACACTGAAGCTTTCTTT; cdr3_aa: CASSLIRGQNTEAFF; clone_size: few; cdr3_length: 15; d_call: -; j_call: TRBJ1-1; v_call: TRBV7-6
cdr3_nt: TGTGCCAGCAGTGAGTCAACGTTAGGGACAGGGATTTACGAGCAGTACTTC; cdr3_aa: CASSESTLGTGIYEQYF; clone_size: -; cdr3_length: 17; d_call: TRBD1; j_call: TRBJ2-7; v_call: TRBV2
cdr3_nt: TGTGCCAGCAGGAGGGGGTACGGCTACACCTTC; cdr3_aa: CASRRGYGYTF; clone_size: -; cdr3_length: 11; d_call: -; j_call: TRBJ1-2; v_call: TRBV25-1
cdr3_nt: TGTGCCAGCAGCCAAAACCGGGGTGTTAACTATGGCTACACCTTC; cdr3_aa: CASSQNRGVNYGYTF; clone_size: -; cdr3_length: 15; d_call: -; j_call: TRBJ1-2; v_call: TRBV3-1/TRBV3-2
cdr3_nt: TGTGCCAGCACCCTACAGGGGCGGGGGAATTCACCCCTCCACTTT; cdr3_aa: CASTLQGRGNSPLHF; clone_size: -; cdr3_length: 15; d_call: TRBD1; j_call: TRBJ1-6; v_call: TRBV6-5
cdr3_nt: TGTGCCACCAGCAGAGATAAGCGGGGGGCCCAAGAGACCCAGTACTTC; cdr3_aa: CATSRDKRGAQETQYF; clone_size: -; cdr3_length: 16; d_call: TRBD2; j_call: TRBJ2-5; v_call: TRBV15
cdr3_nt: TGTGCCAGCAGTGAAGGTCACATTCAGACCCAGTACTTC; cdr3_aa: CASSEGHIQTQYF; clone_size: -; cdr3_length: 13; d_call: -; j_call: TRBJ2-5; v_call: TRBV2
cdr3_nt: TGTGCCAGCAGCCAAGTCTTATCTAGTCCGGACGGCTACACCTTC; cdr3_aa: CASSQVLSSPDGYTF; clone_size: -; cdr3_length: 15; d_call: -; j_call: TRBJ1-2; v_call: TRBV3-1/TRBV3-2
cdr3_nt: TGTGCCAGTAGTATGGGGGGCACCACCTACGAGCAGTACTTC; cdr3_aa: CASSMGGTTYEQYF; clone_size: -; cdr3_length: 14; d_call: -; j_call: TRBJ2-7; v_call: TRBV19
cdr3_nt: TGTGCCACCAGCCTACAGGTGAACACTGAAGCTTTCTTT; cdr3_aa: CATSLQVNTEAFF; clone_size: -; cdr3_length: 13; d_call: -; j_call: TRBJ1-1; v_call: TRBV15
cdr3_nt: TGCGCCAGCAGTGAGTACAGGGACAATGAGCAGTTCTTC; cdr3_aa: CASSEYRDNEQFF; clone_size: once; cdr3_length: 13; d_call: -; j_call: TRBJ2-1; v_call: TRBV10-1
cdr3_nt: TGTGCCAGTAGTAATTCTAGGTACGAGCAGTACTTC; cdr3_aa: CASSNSRYEQYF; clone_size: -; cdr3_length: 12; d_call: -; j_call: TRBJ2-7; v_call: TRBV19
cdr3_nt: TGCGCCAGCAGCCAAGAGGGGACAGGGATGACCTACGAGCAGTACTTC; cdr3_aa: CASSQEGTGMTYEQYF; clone_size: -; cdr3_length: 16; d_call: TRBD1; j_call: TRBJ2-7; v_call: TRBV4-1
cdr3_nt: TGTGCCAGCAGCTTTCCGGGGGCTGACACGTTGGCCCTCCACTTT; cdr3_aa: CASSFPGADTLALHF; clone_size: once; cdr3_length: 15; d_call: -; j_call: TRBJ1-6; v_call: TRBV11-2
cdr3_nt: TGTGCCAGCAGCCAAGACGAATATTCACCCCTCCACTTT; cdr3_aa: CASSQDEYSPLHF; clone_size: -; cdr3_length: 13; d_call: -; j_call: TRBJ1-6; v_call: TRBV3-1/TRBV3-2
cdr3_nt: TGTGCCAGCAGTTACCGCTCGGGTTCCTACGAGCAGTACTTC; cdr3_aa: CASSYRSGSYEQYF; clone_size: -; cdr3_length: 14; d_call: -; j_call: TRBJ2-7; v_call: TRBV6-5